Here is one T cell receptor beta chain with its context. The sample comes from a study of T cells in tuberculosis. TCRdb keeps only in-frame clones here, not all; method: immunoSEQ multiplex PCR. The table has about 43,000 clones, roughly 94% seen once. On average about 100,000 T cells per donor were immunosequenced. The specimen was PBMCs. This receptor was obtained from a donor aged 10-29 years with latent tuberculosis or without tuberculosis infection. Some clones in this sample may be carry-over from other donors' samples.

The CDR3 nucleotides read TGTGCCAGCAGTTTGGCAGATCATCCGTCTGGAAACACCATATATTTT. It codes for CASSLADHPSGNTIYF. The chain recombines TRBV28 with TRBJ1-3; D gene uncertain. CDR1 is MDHEN and CDR2 is SYDVKM in the germline V gene. The V end lost 3 bases, the J end lost 1 base, and 13 bases lay between the germline ends. The CDR3 sequence is 16 residues long.